The clone carrying this T cell receptor beta chain was seen only a few times. Its antigen is still unknown. Reasons for excluding patients were uncontrolled infection, other autoimmune disease, pregnancy or lactation. Clinical symptoms, serum thyroxine and TRAb, thyroid ultrasound and orbital computed tomography were used for the diagnoses. There were TCR beta CDR3 regions amplified from RNA transcripts. First-round RT-PCR with HTBI primers amplified the TCR CDR3 region. MiXCR, run by TCRdb on the multiplex PCR reads, gives a single entry per CDR3 protein. Among approximately 560,000 distinct CDR3 sequences, around 42% were seen once, and the ten largest hold about 7.9%. CDR3 length equals 14 residues. Germline V gene data show CDR1 as SGHRS and CDR2 as YFSETQ. V was trimmed by 7 bases and J by 3 bases, leaving 15 bases between them. The data belong to a study of T cells in Graves' hyperthyroidism and ophthalmopathy.

Regarding the study as a whole: Ophthalmopathy and stable hyperthyroidism were separated by a 13 V-J model. In blood, most of the thyroid clonotypes expanded above 0.001 were also present.

The source is a woman younger than 30 with Graves' hyperthyroidism. The chain recombines TRBV5-1 with TRBJ2-3, with a possible D match to TRBD2 (6 bases). The material sequenced was peripheral blood or thyroid tissue (not recorded which). CDR3 sequence reads: CASHPGGATDTQYF. CDR3 nucleotides: TGCGCCAGCCACCCCGGAGGGGCAACAGATACGCAGTATTTT. Looking up the rest from reference TRBV5-1 and TRBJ2-3 gives the full variable domain: KAGVTQTPRYLIKTRGQQVTLSCSPISGHRSVSWYQQTPGQGLQFLFEYFSETQRNKGNFPGRFSGRQFSNSRSEMNVSTLELGDSALYLCASHPGGATDTQYFGPGTRLTVL.